This TCR beta chain was captured in a study of blood T cells in healthy people across ages. Study findings and constraints: Shifts in expanded clonotypes may have been confounded by donor CMV status, which was unknown.

Remarks on this clonotype: Its target is not known.

CDR1 and CDR2 from the germline V gene are MNHNS and SASEGT. J lost 0 bases, V lost 0 bases, and 13 bases had no gene match. The length of the CDR3 is 20 residues. Using a J-beta primer mix together with a sample-barcoded 5' primer, a second PCR was run for about 7 to 12 cycles. A tag from a template-switch adaptor with 12 random nucleotides marked each cDNA molecule. From the 5' RACE reads, TCRdb called clonotypes with MiXCR, one entry per CDR3 protein. The sample lists about 1,800,000 distinct CDR3 sequences, 28% occurring once. Sequenced input: blood. This sequence joins TRBV6-1 and TRBJ2-4; 8 bases agree with TRBD2. The TCR originated in a woman aged 25 to 39 in good health. Written as DNA, the CDR3 is TGTGCCAGCAGTGAAGCCGGGAGGGGGGTTTCCCTCCTAGCCAAAAACATTCAGTACTTC. Its protein product is CASSEAGRGVSLLAKNIQYF.